The 10 T cell receptor beta chains given below trace back to one sample, sequenced in a study of post-analysis software for immune sequencing data. Points from the study as a whole: Comparison of patients with controls showed five TRBV segments more frequent in patients, TRBV5-6, TRBV5-1 and TRBV20-1 among them.

These receptors lack a known antigen. Presence of unique molecular identifiers characterized the TCR beta cDNA libraries. MiXCR, run by TCRdb on the PCR reads, gives a single entry per CDR3 protein. The sample shows 650,000 to 850,000 distinct CDR3 sequences, roughly 46% of them seen only once. The sequencing sample was made of blood. These receptors all stem from a girl aged 10 to 17 with multiple sclerosis.

This clonotype has only a few counts. The V gene is TRBV15, the J gene TRBJ2-3; 13 positions agree with TRBD2. The junction had 7 bases not matched to a gene; V was cut back by 4 bases and J by 0 bases. The V gene's germline CDR1 is LNHNV and CDR2 YYDKDF (reference sequence). The CDR3 is 18 residues long. In nucleotides, the CDR3 is TGTGCCACCAGCAAATGGACTAGCGGGAGTTGGAGCACAGATACGCAGTATTTT. Encoded protein: CATSKWTSGSWSTDTQYF.

In DNA, the CDR3 is TGTGCCAGCAGTTCGGCAGGGTTGAGCAATCAGCCCCAGCATTTT. This sequence encodes CASSSAGLSNQPQHF. The chain combines TRBV6-5 with TRBJ1-5; tentatively, D is TRBD1 (5 bases). The CDR3 is 15 amino acids. Trimming stripped 4 bases from V and 1 base from J, with 11 bases between. Per the germline V gene, CDR1 is MNHEY and CDR2 is SVGAGI.

This clonotype was counted only a few times. The V call is TRBV12-3 or TRBV12-4, the J call TRBJ2-4; perhaps D is TRBD1 or TRBD2 (5 bases each). The J call may be faulty, since TRBJ2-7 better matches the DNA end. The CDR3 covers 14 residues. CDR3 region: CASSPRDHPDEQYF. The CDR3, as DNA: TGTGCCAGCAGTCCCCGGGACCACCCAGACGAGCAGTACTTC.

The chain has TRBV27 and TRBJ1-2; D gene ambiguous. The length of the CDR3 is 15 residues. Germline loops: CDR1 MNHEY, CDR2 SMNVEV (reference sequence). The V gene lost 4 bases and the J gene lost 2 bases, with 14 bases spanning the gap. The CDR3 sequence: CASSSWVSPNYGYTF. The CDR3 bases are TGTGCCAGCAGTTCTTGGGTCTCTCCGAACTATGGCTACACCTTC.

The chain joins TRBV6-1 to TRBJ1-2; D is perhaps TRBD1 (5 bases). The V end was cut by 10 bases, the J end by 4 bases, with 16 bases between. The CDR3 is 13 amino acids. The V gene's germline CDR1 is MNHNS and CDR2 SASEGT. CDR3 loop: CATTELGTYGYTF. Written as DNA, the CDR3 is TGTGCCACCACAGAGTTGGGGACCTATGGCTACACCTTC.

The chain couples TRBV7-6 to TRBJ1-2; TRBD1 matches 7 bases. J lost 6 bases, V lost 4 bases, and 8 bases had no gene match. The germline V gene has CDR1 SGHVS and CDR2 FNYEAQ. This CDR3 is built from 14 residues. The CDR3 region is CASSSGTARDGYTF. CDR3 in DNA: TGTGCCAGCAGCTCCGGGACAGCACGGGATGGCTACACCTTC.

The chain joins TRBV5-1 to TRBJ2-1; 8 bases are a match to TRBD2. The junction had 10 bases not matched to a gene; V was cut back by 5 bases and J by 9 bases. Looked up from germline, CDR1 is SGHRS and CDR2 is YFSETQ. This CDR3 spans 14 amino acids. The CDR3 region is CASSSPGGFSEQFF. CDR3 DNA: TGCGCCAGCAGTTCCCCGGGGGGGTTCAGTGAGCAGTTCTTC.

This chain connects TRBV20-1 to TRBJ2-1; D may correspond to TRBD1 or TRBD2 (6 bases each). CDR1 DFQATT and CDR2 SNEGSKA come from the germline V gene (reference sequence). CDR3 length: 14 amino acids. In nucleotides, the CDR3 is TGCAGCGGGCCTAGGGGGGCCTCGGTCGATGAGCAGTTCTTC. Translating it yields CSGPRGASVDEQFF.

The table lists this clonotype with a few counts. The chain has TRBV20-1 and TRBJ2-1; 8 bases align to TRBD2. The CDR3 contains 15 residues. Germline CDR1 is DFQATT and CDR2 is SNEGSKA (reference sequence). The J segment lost 11 bases and the V segment lost 0 bases, leaving 12 bases of the junction unmatched. The CDR3 DNA reads as TGCAGTGCTAGAGAGTCGGGAGGGGCACGGCAGAAGCAGTTCTTC. This codes for CSARESGGARQKQFF.

This chain connects TRBV20-1 to TRBJ1-5; D is uncertain. V was trimmed by 2 bases and J by 4 bases, leaving 9 bases between them. CDR3 length: 13 residues. Germline CDR1 DFQATT, CDR2 SNEGSKA (reference sequence). The CDR3 reads CSARKGENQPQHF. DNA for the CDR3: TGCAGTGCTAGAAAGGGAGAGAATCAGCCCCAGCATTTT.